A selection of T cell receptor beta chains follows, all from one sample in a study of cytomegalovirus exposure and HLA in healthy donors. The repertoire was sequenced with immunoSEQ multiplex PCR; TCRdb's copy has only in-frame clones and lacks some. Among about 190,000 clones, 80% were seen once, and the ten largest hold 1.1%. Sequencing input: PBMCs. The receptors derive from a woman aged 35 to 49 in good health and CMV-seronegative. CDR3s include the opening cysteine and the closing phenylalanine or tryptophan. The D gene is left open where the match is weak. Some rows have no size entry. The others give once, few or many, or a class for an expanded clone.

d_gene	len	v_gene	abundance	j_gene	CDR3aa	CDR3nt
TRBD1	16	TRBV5-6	NA	TRBJ1-3	CASSLWDRTSGNTIYF	TGTGCCAGCAGCTTGTGGGACAGGACCTCTGGAAACACCATATATTTT
TRBD1	19	TRBV4-3	NA	TRBJ1-2	CASSQDLGTVYSGDYGYTF	TGCGCCAGCAGCCAAGATTTGGGGACAGTTTATAGCGGTGACTATGGCTACACCTTC
NA	15	TRBV9	NA	TRBJ1-5	CASSVGPGYGQPQHF	TGTGCCAGCAGCGTAGGCCCGGGATACGGTCAGCCCCAGCATTTT
TRBD2	15	TRBV7-9	NA	TRBJ2-5	CASSNRASGRETQYF	TGTGCCAGCAGTAATAGGGCTAGCGGGAGGGAGACCCAGTACTTC
NA	15	TRBV7-3	NA	TRBJ1-4	CASSLRAGAREKLFF	TGTGCCAGCAGCTTAAGGGCAGGGGCTAGGGAAAAACTGTTTTTT
NA	15	TRBV5-1	NA	TRBJ1-2	CASSLDPTGSYGYTF	TGCGCCAGCAGCTTGGATCCTACAGGGTCTTATGGCTACACCTTC
TRBD2	14	TRBV4-1	NA	TRBJ2-3	CASSQGLAADTQYF	TGCGCCAGCAGCCAAGGACTAGCTGCAGATACGCAGTATTTT
NA	14	TRBV6-6	once	TRBJ2-2	CASTKASDSGELFF	TGTGCCAGCACAAAAGCGTCGGATTCCGGGGAGCTGTTTTTT
NA	14	TRBV7-2	NA	TRBJ2-7	CASTSKVGLYEQYF	TGTGCCAGCACCTCGAAGGTAGGACTATACGAGCAGTACTTC
NA	16	TRBV10-1	NA	TRBJ1-3	CASSVQENRQGNTIYF	TGCGCCAGCAGTGTACAGGAGAATCGTCAAGGAAACACCATATATTTT
NA	12	TRBV7-9	few	TRBJ2-3	CAGQAGTDTQYF	TGTGCCGGCCAGGCAGGCACAGATACGCAGTATTTT
NA	13	TRBV9	NA	TRBJ1-5	CASSVDANQPQHF	TGTGCCAGCAGCGTAGATGCGAATCAGCCCCAGCATTTT
TRBD2	14	TRBV10-3	NA	TRBJ2-7	CAIGGGGSSYEQYF	TGTGCCATCGGCGGGGGGGGAAGTAGCTACGAGCAGTACTTC
TRBD1	17	TRBV6-1	NA	TRBJ1-6	CASSVTGGLLPESPLHF	TGTGCCAGCAGTGTTACAGGGGGTCTTCTCCCGGAATCACCCCTCCACTTT
NA	12	TRBV7-9	NA	TRBJ1-1	CASSLVNTEAFF	TGTGCCAGCAGCTTAGTTAACACCGAAGCTTTCTTT
TRBD1	15	TRBV9	NA	TRBJ2-2	CASSAQGQNTGELFF	TGTGCCAGCAGCGCACAGGGGCAGAACACCGGGGAGCTGTTTTTT
TRBD1	16	TRBV18	NA	TRBJ2-2	CASSPRTGSNTGELFF	TGTGCCAGCTCACCACGGACAGGGTCGAACACCGGGGAGCTGTTTTTT
NA	15	TRBV9	NA	TRBJ1-2	CASSVGGDPDYGYTF	TGTGCCAGCAGCGTAGGGGGAGACCCCGATTATGGCTACACCTTC
TRBD2	15	TRBV6-5	NA	TRBJ2-1	CASIPGLAGGNEQFF	TGTGCCAGCATCCCGGGACTAGCGGGAGGCAATGAGCAGTTCTTC
NA	15	TRBV2	NA	TRBJ1-5	CASSAGAYSNQPQHF	TGTGCCAGCAGTGCCGGAGCTTATAGCAATCAGCCCCAGCATTTT
NA	14	TRBV6-5	NA	TRBJ1-1	CASIDRIGNTEAFF	TGTGCCAGCATCGACAGGATAGGGAACACTGAAGCTTTCTTT
NA	17	TRBV6-4	NA	TRBJ1-2	CASSDCGTLKANYGYTF	TGTGCCAGCAGTGACTGCGGGACTCTTAAGGCTAACTATGGCTACACCTTC
NA	16	TRBV19	few	TRBJ1-4	CASSISRGGGDEKLFF	TGTGCCAGTAGTATATCACGCGGGGGAGGGGATGAAAAACTGTTTTTT
TRBD1	14	TRBV30	few	TRBJ1-2	CAWSDGDRGYGYTF	TGTGCCTGGAGTGATGGCGACAGGGGCTATGGCTACACCTTC
NA	17	TRBV7-9	NA	TRBJ2-5	CASSLKFAASHQETQYF	TGTGCCAGCAGCTTAAAGTTCGCGGCTTCCCACCAAGAGACCCAGTACTTC
TRBD1	19	TRBV7-3	NA	TRBJ2-1	CASSFRGPGAGQGGNEQFF	TGTGCCAGCAGCTTCAGGGGCCCGGGAGCGGGACAGGGAGGCAATGAGCAGTTCTTC
TRBD2	16	TRBV7-9	NA	TRBJ2-3	CSSSFWVAGSTDTQYF	TGTTCCAGCAGCTTCTGGGTAGCGGGTTCCACAGATACGCAGTATTTT
NA	14	TRBV28	NA	TRBJ1-2	CASSLRPRVYGYTF	TGTGCCAGCAGCTTACGCCCCAGGGTCTATGGCTACACCTTC
NA	16	TRBV5-1	NA	TRBJ1-6	CASSLVGSSYNSPLHF	TGCGCCAGCAGCTTGGTGGGGAGCTCCTATAATTCACCCCTCCACTTT
TRBD2	17	TRBV19	NA	TRBJ2-1	CASRPPSSGILSGEQFF	TGTGCCAGTAGACCCCCTTCTAGCGGGATCCTTTCGGGTGAGCAGTTCTTC
NA	13	TRBV2	NA	TRBJ2-1	CASSHISGNEQFF	TGTGCCAGCAGTCATATTAGCGGAAATGAGCAGTTCTTC
NA	13	TRBV30	NA	TRBJ1-4	CAWSVQGRVKLFF	TGTGCCTGGAGTGTACAGGGACGTGTAAAACTGTTTTTT
TRBD1	14	TRBV10-3	NA	TRBJ1-1	CAISDNRGIGGAFF	TGTGCCATCAGTGACAACAGGGGGATCGGCGGAGCTTTCTTT
TRBD2	13	TRBV7-2	NA	TRBJ2-1	CASRPSGTVGQFF	TGTGCCAGCAGACCTAGCGGGACGGTTGGGCAGTTCTTC
TRBD2	14	TRBV7-2	NA	TRBJ2-2	CASSVTSGTGELFF	TGTGCCAGCAGCGTTACTAGCGGCACCGGGGAGCTGTTTTTT
NA	11	TRBV30	NA	TRBJ1-2	CAWSVLYGYTF	TGTGCCTGGAGTGTACTCTATGGCTACACCTTC
TRBD1	15	TRBV5-1	NA	TRBJ2-2	CASSSTTGSNGELFF	TGCGCCAGCAGTTCCACGACAGGGTCCAACGGGGAGCTGTTTTTT
TRBD1	17	TRBV7-8	NA	TRBJ2-3	CASSRRGTGASTDTQYF	TGTGCCAGCAGCCGAAGAGGGACAGGCGCTAGCACAGATACGCAGTATTTT
NA	14	TRBV19	NA	TRBJ1-1	CASSIARGNTEAFF	TGTGCCAGTAGTATTGCCAGGGGGAACACTGAAGCTTTCTTT
NA	15	TRBV5-8	NA	TRBJ2-3	CASSGGDRSTDTQYF	TGTGCCAGCAGCGGCGGGGACCGCAGCACAGATACGCAGTATTTT
NA	13	TRBV27	NA	TRBJ1-2	CASSRPNRDGYTF	TGTGCCAGCAGTCGCCCCAACAGGGATGGCTACACCTTC